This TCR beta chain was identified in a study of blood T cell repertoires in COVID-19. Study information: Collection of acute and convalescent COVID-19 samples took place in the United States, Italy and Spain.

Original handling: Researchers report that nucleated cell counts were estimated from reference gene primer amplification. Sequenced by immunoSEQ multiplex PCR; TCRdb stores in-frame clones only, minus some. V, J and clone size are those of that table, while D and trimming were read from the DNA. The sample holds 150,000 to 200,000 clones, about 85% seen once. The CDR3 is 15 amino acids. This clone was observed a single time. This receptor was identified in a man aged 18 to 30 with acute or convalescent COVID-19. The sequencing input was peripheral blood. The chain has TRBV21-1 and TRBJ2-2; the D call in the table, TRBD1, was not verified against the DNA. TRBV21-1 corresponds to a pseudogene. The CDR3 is CASSKGTGYTGELFF. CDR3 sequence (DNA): TGTGCCAGCAGCAAAGGGACAGGGTACACCGGGGAGCTGTTTTTT.